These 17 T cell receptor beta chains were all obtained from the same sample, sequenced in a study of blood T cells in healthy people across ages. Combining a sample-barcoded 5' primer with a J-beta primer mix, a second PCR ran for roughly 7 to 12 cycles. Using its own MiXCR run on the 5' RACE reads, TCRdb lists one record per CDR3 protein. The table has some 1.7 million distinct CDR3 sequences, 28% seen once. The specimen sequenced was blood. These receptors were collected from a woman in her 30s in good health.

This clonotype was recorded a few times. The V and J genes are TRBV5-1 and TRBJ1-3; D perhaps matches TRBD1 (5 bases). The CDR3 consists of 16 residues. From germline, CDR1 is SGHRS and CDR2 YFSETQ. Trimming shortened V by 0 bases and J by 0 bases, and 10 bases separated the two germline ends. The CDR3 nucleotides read TGCGCCAGCAGCTTGGCTGGGGCTTCCTCTGGAAACACCATATATTTT. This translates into CASSLAGASSGNTIYF.

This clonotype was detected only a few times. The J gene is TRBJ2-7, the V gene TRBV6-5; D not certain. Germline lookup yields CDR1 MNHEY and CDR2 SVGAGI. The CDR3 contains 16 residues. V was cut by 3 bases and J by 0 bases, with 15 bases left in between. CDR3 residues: CASSYSGSTISYEQYF. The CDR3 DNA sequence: TGTGCCAGCAGTTATAGTGGGTCGACCATCTCCTACGAGCAGTACTTC.

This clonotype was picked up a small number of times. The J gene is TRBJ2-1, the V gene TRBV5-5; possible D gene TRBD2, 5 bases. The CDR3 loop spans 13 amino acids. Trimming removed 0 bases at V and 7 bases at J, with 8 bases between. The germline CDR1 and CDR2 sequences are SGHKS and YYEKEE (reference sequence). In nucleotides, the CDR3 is TGTGCCAGCAGCTTGGGGTGGGAGAATGAGCAGTTCTTC. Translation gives CASSLGWENEQFF.

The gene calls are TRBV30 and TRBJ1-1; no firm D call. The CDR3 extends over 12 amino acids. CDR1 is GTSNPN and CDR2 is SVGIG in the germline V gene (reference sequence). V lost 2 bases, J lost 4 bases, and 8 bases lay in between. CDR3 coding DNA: TGTGCCTGGAGTACATCGATCACTGAAGCTTTCTTT. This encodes CAWSTSITEAFF.

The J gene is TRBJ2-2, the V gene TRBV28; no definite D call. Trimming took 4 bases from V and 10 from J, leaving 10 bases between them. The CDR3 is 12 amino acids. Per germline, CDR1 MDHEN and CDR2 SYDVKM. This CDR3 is CASSSLTPELFF. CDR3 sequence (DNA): TGTGCCAGCAGTTCCTTAACTCCGGAGCTGTTTTTT. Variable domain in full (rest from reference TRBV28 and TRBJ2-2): DVKVTQSSRYLVKRTGEKVFLECVQDMDHENMFWYRQDPGLGLRLIYFSYDVKMKEKGDIPEGYSVSREKKERFSLILESASTNQTSMYLCASSSLTPELFFGEGSRLTVL.

For the CDR3, the DNA is TGCAGTGCCGAAAGCGGGGGGGTCATAGATACGCAGTATTTT. Its translation: CSAESGGVIDTQYF. This chain links TRBV20-1 with TRBJ2-3, with 10 bases aligning to TRBD2. This CDR3 region has 14 residues. With V trimmed by 6 bases and J by 5 bases, 8 bases remained unmatched. From germline, CDR1 is DFQATT and CDR2 SNEGSKA (reference sequence).

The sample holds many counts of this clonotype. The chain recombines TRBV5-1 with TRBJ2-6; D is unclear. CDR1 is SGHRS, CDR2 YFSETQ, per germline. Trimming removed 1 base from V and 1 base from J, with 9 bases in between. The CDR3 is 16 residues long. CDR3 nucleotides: TGCGCCAGCAGCTTGATGATCCAGTCTGGGGCCAACGTCCTGACTTTC. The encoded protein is CASSLMIQSGANVLTF.

In nucleotides, the CDR3 is TGTGCCATCAGTGATCCCGGCAGAGACACTGAAGCTTTCTTT. Its translation is CAISDPGRDTEAFF. The chain combines TRBV10-3 with TRBJ1-1; D ambiguous. Germline CDR1 ENHRY, CDR2 SYGVKD. The CDR3 is 14 residues long. Trimming removed 3 bases from V and 3 bases from J, with 11 bases in between.

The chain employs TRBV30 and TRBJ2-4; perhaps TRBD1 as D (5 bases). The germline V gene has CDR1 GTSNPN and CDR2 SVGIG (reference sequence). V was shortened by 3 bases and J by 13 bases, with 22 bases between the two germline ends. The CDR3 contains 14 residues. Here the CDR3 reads CAWSPPQVRGEQYF. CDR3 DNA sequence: TGTGCCTGGAGCCCCCCCCAGGTAAGGGGTGAGCAGTACTTC.

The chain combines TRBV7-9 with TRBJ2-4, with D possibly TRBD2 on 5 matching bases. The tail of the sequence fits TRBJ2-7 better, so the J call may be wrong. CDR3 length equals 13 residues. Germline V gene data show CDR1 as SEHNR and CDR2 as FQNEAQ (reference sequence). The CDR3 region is CASSLPGVNEQYF. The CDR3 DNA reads TGTGCCAGCAGCTTACCCGGGGTAAACGAGCAGTACTTC.

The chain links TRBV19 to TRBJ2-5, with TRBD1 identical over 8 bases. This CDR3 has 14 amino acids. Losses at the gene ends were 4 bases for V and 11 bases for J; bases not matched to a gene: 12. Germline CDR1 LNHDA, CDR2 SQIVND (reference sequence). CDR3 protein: CASSTLDRAEEQYF. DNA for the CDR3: TGTGCCAGTAGTACCCTGGACAGGGCAGAGGAGCAGTACTTC.

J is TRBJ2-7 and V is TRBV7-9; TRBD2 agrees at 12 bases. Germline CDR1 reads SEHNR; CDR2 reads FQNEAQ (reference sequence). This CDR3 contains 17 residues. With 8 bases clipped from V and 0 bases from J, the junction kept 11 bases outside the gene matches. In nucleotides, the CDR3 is TGTGCCAGCGCCGGGACTAGCGGGCCTCAAAGCTCCTACGAGCAGTACTTC. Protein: CASAGTSGPQSSYEQYF.

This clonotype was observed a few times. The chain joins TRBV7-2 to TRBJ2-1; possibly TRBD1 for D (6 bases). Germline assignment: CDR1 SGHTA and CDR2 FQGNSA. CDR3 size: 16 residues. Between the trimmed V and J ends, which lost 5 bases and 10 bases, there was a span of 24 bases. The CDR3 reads CASSAVQGRSREEQFF. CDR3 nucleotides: TGTGCCAGCAGCGCAGTGCAGGGGAGATCGCGAGAGGAGCAGTTCTTC.

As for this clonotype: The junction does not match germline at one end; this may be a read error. The CDR3 region is CAGSVGAGEYEQYF. The CDR3 coding sequence is TGTGCCGGCAGCGTAGGGGCGGGAGAATACGAGCAGTACTTC. The rearrangement joins TRBV9 to TRBJ2-4; 7 bases line up with TRBD2. TRBJ2-7 matches the DNA end more closely, so the J call is doubtful. The CDR3 length is 14 residues. Germline V gives CDR1 SGDLS, CDR2 YYNGEE.

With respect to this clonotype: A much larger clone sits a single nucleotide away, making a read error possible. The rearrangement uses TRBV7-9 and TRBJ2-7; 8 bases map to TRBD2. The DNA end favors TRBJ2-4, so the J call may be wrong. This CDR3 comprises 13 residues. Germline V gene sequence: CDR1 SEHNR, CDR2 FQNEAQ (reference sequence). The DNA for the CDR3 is TGTGCCAGCAGCCCGAGACTAGCGAACATTCAGTACTTC. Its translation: CASSPRLANIQYF.

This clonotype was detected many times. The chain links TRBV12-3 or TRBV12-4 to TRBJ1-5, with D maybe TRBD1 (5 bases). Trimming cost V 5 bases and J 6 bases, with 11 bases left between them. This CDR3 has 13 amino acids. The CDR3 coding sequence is TGTGCCAGCAGTCCACAGGTCAGTCAGCCCCAGCATTTT. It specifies CASSPQVSQPQHF.

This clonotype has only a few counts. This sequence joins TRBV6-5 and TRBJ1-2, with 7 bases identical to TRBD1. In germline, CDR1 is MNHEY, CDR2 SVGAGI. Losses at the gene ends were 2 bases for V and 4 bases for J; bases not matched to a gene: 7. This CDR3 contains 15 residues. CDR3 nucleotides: TGTGCCAGCAGTTACGCAGCGCAGGGGGGCTATGGCTACACCTTC. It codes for CASSYAAQGGYGYTF.